This T cell receptor (beta chain) was sequenced during a study of T cell changes during pregnancy in multiple sclerosis (dated by TCRdb to the late 2010s). As for the study more broadly: In women with multiple sclerosis, the researchers looked at how the T cell repertoire shifted as pregnancy progressed.

Trimming takes 4 bases off V and 2 bases off J; junction bases not matched to a gene: 10. Counted from cysteine to phenylalanine, this CDR3 has 17 amino acids. The kept DNA is CDR3 alone, 51 bases in frame from the first base. Looking up the germline V gene yields CDR1 SNHLY and CDR2 FYNNEI. For this clone: Its antigen specificity is not known. No base quality information exists; no much larger clone differs at one position.

The library was built by means of the immunoSEQ multiplex PCR assay. In TCRdb, the immuneACCESS table is reduced to in-frame sequences with V and J assigned. These tables do not hold every clone; where another copy was compared, an unresolved V gene accounts for under half, and the others remain unexplained. This sample is represented by fewer than 50,000 clones; about 94% of them were singletons. Approximately 4.2% of the sample is in the top ten clones. The chain is encoded by TRBV2 joined to TRBJ1-5; the central 8 bases match TRBD1. The sequence was collected from a female donor with multiple sclerosis, enrolled in a pregnancy study. Material: CD8+ T cells from peripheral blood mononuclear cells, obtained in the first trimester of pregnancy. In nucleotides, the sequence is TGTGCCAGCAGTGTCGTGACAGGGGATTTGGGCAATCAGCCCCAGCATTTT. The translation is CASSVVTGDLGNQPQHF.